This T cell receptor beta chain was documented in a study of early T cells in non-severe SARS-CoV-2 infection. Looking at the study overall: The study sequenced bulk RNA from unsorted whole blood, with chains unpaired. Regarding the study as a whole: Database matching using VDJdb favored anti-spike CD8 responses, with private and CD4 specificities left missing.

V was clipped by 3 bases and J by 7 bases; unmatched bases: 6. The V gene's germline CDR1 is DFQATT and CDR2 SNEGSKA (reference sequence). This CDR3 region has 13 residues. This clonotype has at least ten counts. Antigen: not known. Unique molecular identifiers (one per individual cDNA molecule) were attached. MiXCR, applied by TCRdb to the 5' RACE reads, yields one record per CDR3 protein. The data show about 81,000 distinct CDR3 sequences, 6% to 7% seen once. The sequenced sample consisted of whole blood. The gene calls are TRBV20-1 and TRBJ1-5; 7 positions match TRBD1. This clonotype originated in an adult who was a healthcare worker with PCR-confirmed SARS-CoV-2 infection or an uninfected control (not recorded which). CDR3 in amino acids: CSASRQGDQPQHF. Here the CDR3 DNA reads TGCAGTGCTAGCCGACAGGGTGACCAGCCCCAGCATTTT.